Given below is one T cell receptor (beta chain) in context. No cognate antigen has been identified for it. No much larger clone exists at a distance of one base, and base qualities are not known. The source of the sample is a study of T-cell memory formation after mild COVID-19 (dated by TCRdb to the early 2020s). Looking at the study overall: TCR sequence clusters from the two donors were found to be largely donor specific. Longitudinal TCRalpha and TCRbeta repertoire sequencing tracked T-cell clones expanding and contracting after mild COVID-19 in a couple of donors. Two young, previously healthy adult volunteers, one female and one male, were included in the cohort.

Ficoll-Paque density gradient centrifugation was the method used to isolate PBMCs. General findings and caveats noted by the study authors: The study covered only a couple of mild cases, and larger cohorts including severe cases with pre-infection samples were considered necessary. Contracting CD4+ clones appeared mostly in the CM and EM memory subsets, whereas CD8+ clones were enriched in EMRA. Some responding clones were detected in pre-infection memory, suggesting pre-existing cross-reactive memory T cells joined the SARS-CoV-2 response. Balanced CD4/CD8 phenotypes were observed for clones contracting from day 15 to 85, whereas a bias towards CD4+ was observed for a second wave of clones expanding from day 15 to 37. SARS-CoV-2 specificity of the second-wave clones peaking on day 37 was not confirmed.

Sequencing used an Illumina NovaSeq 6000. TCRalpha and TCRbeta cDNA libraries were constructed by 5'RACE with constant-segment primers, with sample barcodes and unique molecular identifiers being introduced. Trizol reagent was used to extract RNA from every sample. Library amplification was performed in two PCR steps, and a second sample barcode and Illumina TruSeq adapters were introduced in the second step. Sequencing of libraries was performed on an Illumina NovaSeq with 2 x 150 bp paired-end reads. The paper's data handling went like this. The reads were demultiplexed and collapsed into UMI-guided consensus sequences using migec v1.2.7. Using mixcr v2.1.11, UMI consensuses were aligned to TRA and TRB V and J templates and then assembled into clonotypes. Clonotypes were classified as expanded or contracted when called significant by both edgeR and NoisET, with noise models trained on biological replicates. For edgeR calls, a false discovery rate-adjusted p below 0.01 and a log2 fold-change threshold of 1 were applied. As an exploratory analysis of dynamics, max-normalized trajectories of the 1000 most abundant clonotypes were examined with PCA combined with hierarchical clustering. Each responding clone was given a CD4 or CD8 phenotype based on the CD4+ and CD8+ repertoires, which had been sequenced separately. TCRdb reprocessed the public reads (quality trimming at Q25 with fastp, clone calling with MiXCR) and kept in-frame beta chains. Entries are consolidated by CDR3 protein sequence, retaining the most common genes and DNA. The authors' filters were not applied to this entry. The sample table shows 550,000 to 600,000 distinct CDR3 sequences, and less than 25% are seen once. In total, the top ten clones hold roughly 9.1% of the sample.

The specimen sequenced was PBMCs or a T cell subset sorted from them (not recorded which). The TCR sequence derives from an adult woman who had mild COVID-19 (a few samples of this study predate the infection). The sample titles of this study are shuffled in the database, so cell type and time point are left out; the donor was told from shared clones.

CDR3 region: CSARAGPGQGPTDTQYF. The nucleotides are TGCAGTGCTAGAGCCGGACCGGGACAGGGCCCCACAGATACGCAGTATTTT. The rearranged chain carries TRBV20-1 and TRBJ2-3; TRBD1 matches 9 bases in the middle. For this chain, trimming is 1 base at the V end and 2 bases at the J end, and the number of junction bases without a gene match is 10. CDR1 is given as DFQATT and CDR2 as SNEGSKA, both from the germline V gene (reference sequence). There are 17 amino acids in the CDR3, from cysteine to phenylalanine inclusive. Only the CDR3 region is kept as DNA, spanning 51 bases read in frame from base 1.